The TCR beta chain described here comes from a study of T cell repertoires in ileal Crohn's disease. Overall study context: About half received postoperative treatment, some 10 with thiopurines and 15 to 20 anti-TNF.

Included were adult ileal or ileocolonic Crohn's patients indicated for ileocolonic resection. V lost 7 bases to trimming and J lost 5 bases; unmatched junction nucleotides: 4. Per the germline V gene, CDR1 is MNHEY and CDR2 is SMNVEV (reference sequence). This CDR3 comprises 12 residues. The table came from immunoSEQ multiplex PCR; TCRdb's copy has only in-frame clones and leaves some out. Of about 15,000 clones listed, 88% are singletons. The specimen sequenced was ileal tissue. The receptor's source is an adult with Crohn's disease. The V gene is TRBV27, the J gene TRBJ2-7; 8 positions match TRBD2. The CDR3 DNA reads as TGTGCCAGCAAGGGACTAGTCCACGAGCAGTACTTC. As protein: CASKGLVHEQYF.